The rows below give T cell receptor beta chains drawn from one sample of a study of T-cell reconstitution after alpha-beta-depleted transplantation in children. TCRdb reanalysed the PCR reads using MiXCR and keeps one entry per CDR3 protein. The table includes about 420,000 distinct CDR3 sequences, around 15% detected once. The sequences come from PBMCs, mostly from graft donor cells, collected 360 days after TCRalphabeta/CD19-depleted stem cell transplant. Receptors were obtained from a boy less than two years old who had a stem cell transplant for Wiskott-Aldrich syndrome, so the T cells may come from the graft donor. Both conserved end residues are part of each CDR3. A D gene is named only where the DNA matches it firmly. Clone size is shown for a subset of rows, as once, few, many or a class of expanded clone.

d_call | j_call | v_call | clone_size | cdr3_aa | cdr3_nt
TRBD1 | TRBJ2-7 | TRBV7-9 | few | CASSLFPGQGREQYF | TGTGCCAGCAGCTTATTCCCCGGACAGGGGAGGGAGCAGTACTTC
. | TRBJ2-3 | TRBV5-1 | . | CASSSLGADTQYF | TGCGCCAGCAGCTCCCTCGGAGCGGATACGCAGTATTTT
. | TRBJ2-1 | TRBV7-2 | few | CASSLRQYYNEQFF | TGTGCCAGCAGCTTAAGACAGTACTACAATGAGCAGTTCTTC
TRBD1 | TRBJ2-1 | TRBV7-2 | . | CASSDRGHRHEQFF | TGTGCCAGCAGCGACAGGGGGCATCGACATGAGCAGTTCTTC
. | TRBJ2-7 | TRBV5-1 | . | CASSSRDLYEQYF | TGCGCCAGCAGCTCAAGAGACCTCTACGAGCAGTACTTC
. | TRBJ2-3 | TRBV5-1 | few | CASTHRTASTDTQYF | TGCGCCAGCACCCATAGGACAGCTAGCACAGATACGCAGTATTTT
TRBD1 | TRBJ2-1 | TRBV19 | . | CASSIASGQGTDEQFF | TGTGCCAGTAGTATAGCTTCGGGACAGGGTACGGATGAGCAGTTCTTC
. | TRBJ2-3 | TRBV5-5 | . | CASSLAGGRLRDTQYF | TGTGCCAGCAGCTTGGCCGGGGGACGACTTAGGGATACGCAGTATTTT
. | TRBJ1-6 | TRBV20-1 | . | CSAAGALNSPLHF | TGCAGTGCCGCCGGGGCCTTAAATTCACCCCTCCACTTT
. | TRBJ2-2 | TRBV4-3 | few | CASSQDRGTGELFF | TGCGCCAGCAGCCAAGATCGAGGCACCGGGGAGCTGTTTTTT
. | TRBJ2-1 | TRBV12-3/TRBV12-4 | . | CASRRDRNNEQFF | TGTGCCAGCAGACGAGACAGGAACAATGAGCAGTTCTTC
TRBD1 | TRBJ1-5 | TRBV3-1 | . | CASSQAMDRGNQPQHF | TGTGCCAGCAGCCAAGCGATGGACAGGGGTAATCAGCCCCAGCATTTT
. | TRBJ2-3 | TRBV12-3/TRBV12-4 | many | CASSRTQGTDTQYF | TGTGCCAGCAGTCGGACCCAGGGGACAGATACGCAGTATTTT
TRBD2 | TRBJ2-1 | TRBV6-2/TRBV6-3 | . | CASSYRSVVSGKRRYEQFF | TGTGCCAGCAGTTATCGGTCTGTTGTGAGCGGGAAAAGGAGGTATGAGCAGTTCTTC
TRBD2 | TRBJ2-4 | TRBV6-2/TRBV6-3 | few | CASSYGTSDASKNIQYF | TGTGCCAGCAGTTACGGGACTAGCGATGCGTCCAAAAACATTCAGTACTTC
TRBD2 | TRBJ2-7 | TRBV27 | few | CASSLESGGPYEQYF | TGTGCCAGCAGTTTAGAGTCGGGAGGGCCTTACGAGCAGTACTTC
. | TRBJ1-1 | TRBV13 | few | CASSPPERRNTEAFF | TGTGCCAGCAGCCCTCCCGAGCGGCGGAACACTGAAGCTTTCTTT
TRBD2 | TRBJ2-7 | TRBV20-1 | . | CSARGTSGSLYEQYF | TGCAGTGCTAGAGGGACTAGCGGGAGCCTCTACGAGCAGTACTTC
. | TRBJ2-1 | TRBV5-1 | . | CASSLTPREDNEQFF | TGCGCCAGCAGCTTAACCCCGAGGGAGGACAATGAGCAGTTCTTC
TRBD2 | TRBJ2-1 | TRBV12-3/TRBV12-4 | many | CASRRTSGSYNEQFF | TGTGCCAGCAGGAGGACTAGCGGCTCCTACAATGAGCAGTTCTTC
. | TRBJ1-2 | TRBV2 | few | CASKDFGYTF | TGTGCCAGCAAGGATTTCGGCTACACCTTC
TRBD2 | TRBJ2-2 | TRBV15 | few | CATSRVAGARGELFF | TGTGCCACCAGCAGAGTAGCGGGGGCCCGCGGGGAGCTGTTTTTT
TRBD1 | TRBJ2-3 | TRBV7-9 | many | CASELGQDLTDTQYF | TGTGCCAGCGAACTGGGACAGGATCTCACAGATACGCAGTATTTT
. | TRBJ2-3 | TRBV5-1 | many | CASSLVPPTDTQYF | TGCGCCAGCAGCTTGGTACCCCCGACAGATACGCAGTATTTT
TRBD1 | TRBJ2-4 | TRBV6-1 | many | CATMGQGRSVQYF | TGTGCCACCATGGGACAGGGGCGTTCGGTTCAGTACTTC
TRBD2 | TRBJ2-1 | TRBV6-1 | few | CASSEGTSGGRRSSYNEQFF | TGTGCCAGCAGTGAGGGGACTAGCGGGGGACGACGGAGCTCCTACAATGAGCAGTTCTTC
TRBD1 | TRBJ1-1 | TRBV4-1 | few | CASSQQGAANTEAFF | TGCGCCAGCAGCCAACAGGGGGCGGCGAACACTGAAGCTTTCTTT
. | TRBJ1-2 | TRBV12-3/TRBV12-4 | few | CASSFRAPYGYTF | TGTGCCAGCAGTTTCAGGGCTCCCTATGGCTACACCTTC
. | TRBJ2-6 | TRBV20-1 | . | CSARRPGLLSSGANVLTF | TGCAGTGCTAGAAGGCCGGGACTCTTATCCTCTGGGGCCAACGTCCTGACTTTC
. | TRBJ2-5 | TRBV12-3/TRBV12-4 | few | CASSRGAIQETQYF | TGTGCCAGCAGTCGAGGGGCCATCCAAGAGACCCAGTACTTC
TRBD1 | TRBJ2-3 | TRBV24-1 | . | CATSDTTGAFTDTQYF | TGTGCCACCAGTGATACGACAGGGGCGTTCACAGATACGCAGTATTTT
TRBD2 | TRBJ2-7 | TRBV27 | few | CASSPLGLAGGTHEQYF | TGTGCCAGCAGTCCTCTCGGACTAGCGGGAGGGACCCACGAGCAGTACTTC
TRBD1 | TRBJ2-7 | TRBV10-3 | few | CAISEGQGTSYEQYF | TGTGCCATCAGTGAGGGACAGGGAACCTCCTACGAGCAGTACTTC
TRBD2 | TRBJ2-3 | TRBV15 | few | CATSGPRLAGEDTQYF | TGTGCCACCAGCGGTCCCCGACTAGCGGGAGAAGATACGCAGTATTTT